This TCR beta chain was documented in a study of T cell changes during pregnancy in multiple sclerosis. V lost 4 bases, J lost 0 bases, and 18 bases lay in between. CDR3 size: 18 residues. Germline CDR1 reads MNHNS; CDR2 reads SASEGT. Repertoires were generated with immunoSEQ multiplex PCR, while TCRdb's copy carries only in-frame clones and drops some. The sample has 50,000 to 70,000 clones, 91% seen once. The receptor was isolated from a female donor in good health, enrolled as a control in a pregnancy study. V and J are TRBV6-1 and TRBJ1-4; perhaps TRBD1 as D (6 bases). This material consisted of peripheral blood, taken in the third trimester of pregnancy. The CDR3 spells CASSASPRGISTNEKLFF. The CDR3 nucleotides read TGTGCCAGCAGTGCCTCCCCCAGGGGAATTTCAACTAATGAAAAACTGTTTTTT.